The 29 T cell receptor beta chains in this list originate from one sample, sequenced in a study of cytomegalovirus exposure and HLA in healthy donors (dated by TCRdb to the late 2010s). The library was built by means of the immunoSEQ multiplex PCR assay. For the multiplex PCR, a mixture combining 60 forward primers for TCR Vbeta segments and 13 reverse primers for TCR Jbeta segments was used. TCRdb took over this immuneACCESS table, retaining in-frame rearrangements with V and J assigned. Such tables are incomplete; in checked studies, under half of the missing clones stem from an unresolved V gene, and the remainder is unexplained. This sample gives some 120,000 clones in total; 80% to 85% of them show up just once. Of the sample, roughly 22% is held by the ten largest clones. The sample taken for sequencing was PBMCs. All receptors derive from a man aged 25 to 40 in good health and CMV-seropositive.

This clone was seen just once. This chain uses TRBV28 with TRBJ1-2; possibly TRBD1 for D (6 bases). Trimming pared 2 bases from V and 4 bases from J, leaving 11 bases between. Germline V gene lookup returns CDR1 MDHEN and CDR2 SYDVKM. The CDR3 is 14 amino acids. CDR3 DNA: TGTGCCAGCAGTTTAGGGAGGGGGATCTATGGCTACACCTTC. This translates into CASSLGRGIYGYTF.

This rearrangement joins TRBV5-1 to TRBJ1-2; D not resolved. The length of the CDR3 is 12 residues. Trimming took 5 bases from V and 2 from J, leaving 7 bases between them. The germline V gene encodes CDR1 SGHRS and CDR2 YFSETQ. The CDR3 here is CASRPENYGYTF. The DNA for the CDR3 is TGCGCCAGCAGACCAGAAAACTATGGCTACACCTTC.

For the CDR3, the DNA is TGTGCCTGGGGGACAGTTCAGGCCGGTGAGACCCAGTACTTC. As protein: CAWGTVQAGETQYF. The rearrangement joins TRBV30 to TRBJ2-5; the match to TRBD1 covers 7 bases. This CDR3 contains 14 residues. V lost 5 bases, J lost 5 bases, and 11 bases stayed unmatched. Germline assignment: CDR1 GTSNPN and CDR2 SVGIG (reference sequence).

This CDR3 is CASNDGREKGTDTQYF. As DNA, the CDR3 is TGCGCCAGCAACGACGGGCGGGAGAAAGGCACAGATACGCAGTATTTT. This chain joins TRBV10-1 and TRBJ2-3; 7 bases map to TRBD2. V dropped 7 bases and J dropped 1; count of bases not matched to a gene: 11. There are 16 residues in the CDR3. CDR1 and CDR2 (germline): WNHNN, SYGVQD (reference sequence).

The V gene is TRBV6-5, the J gene TRBJ1-1; D gene uncertain. The germline V gene has CDR1 MNHEY and CDR2 SVGAGI. The CDR3 runs 14 residues. V shed 0 bases and J shed 4 bases, with 9 bases lying between them. The CDR3 protein is CASSYSRQTTEAFF. CDR3 bases: TGTGCCAGCAGTTACTCGAGGCAGACCACTGAAGCTTTCTTT.

The gene calls are TRBV5-1 and TRBJ1-1, with D perhaps matching TRBD1 (6 bases). V was trimmed by 4 bases and J by 4 bases, leaving 17 bases between them. The CDR3 totals 15 residues. Germline V gene sequence: CDR1 SGHRS, CDR2 YFSETQ. The chain's CDR3 is CASSLQGAWSTEAFF. The CDR3 coding sequence is TGCGCCAGCAGCCTACAGGGCGCGTGGAGCACTGAAGCTTTCTTT.

Of note for this clone: Sequence at one end of the junction differs from germline and may be a read error. The chain joins TRBV5-1 to TRBJ1-1; D perhaps matches TRBD1 (5 bases). CDR1 SGHRS and CDR2 YFSETQ come from the germline V gene. The CDR3 has 14 residues. CDR3 protein: CASSLEGRNTEAFF. CDR3 DNA: TGCGCCAGCAGCTTAGAGGGGAGGAACACTGAAGCTTTTTTT.

The J gene is TRBJ2-3, the V gene TRBV9; D possibly corresponds to TRBD1 (6 bases). With 0 bases removed from V and 6 bases from J, the gap between germline ends came to 11 bases. CDR1 is SGDLS, CDR2 YYNGEE, per germline. CDR3 length: 14 amino acids. CDR3 in amino acids: CASSVEGVLDTQYF. For the CDR3, the DNA is TGTGCCAGCAGCGTAGAGGGGGTGCTGGATACGCAGTATTTT.

The rearrangement links TRBV4-1 to TRBJ2-2, with 10 positions matching TRBD2. The junction had 11 bases not matched to a gene; V was cut back by 4 bases and J by 6 bases. Germline V gives CDR1 MGHRA, CDR2 YSYEKL. The CDR3 runs 17 residues. The CDR3 sequence: CASSRRPSGGEAGELFF. In DNA form, the CDR3 reads TGCGCCAGCAGCCGCCGCCCGAGCGGGGGGGAGGCCGGGGAGCTGTTTTTT.

This clone was recorded a few times. This rearrangement joins TRBV10-3 to TRBJ2-7; 11 bases are shared with TRBD2. This CDR3 has 15 amino acids. The V gene's germline CDR1 is ENHRY and CDR2 SYGVKD. Losses at the gene ends were 0 bases for V and 6 bases for J; bases not matched to a gene: 4. The CDR3 DNA reads as TGTGCCATCAGTGAGTCAACTAGCGGGAGCTCCGAGCAGTACGTC. Its translation: CAISESTSGSSEQYV.

The rearrangement links TRBV11-2 to TRBJ1-3; TRBD1 might be the D (6 bases). The CDR3 has 19 amino acids. The germline V gene encodes CDR1 SGHAT and CDR2 FQNNGV. The V and J ends lost 5 bases and 3 bases respectively, with 26 bases between them. CDR3 coding DNA: TGTGCCAGCAGCCAAGGAGGAGGGGGGGTCAAAATAAGTGGAAACACCATATATTTT. Translating gives CASSQGGGGVKISGNTIYF.

The V call is TRBV28, the J call TRBJ1-4; TRBD1 matches at 10 bases. The germline V gene has CDR1 MDHEN and CDR2 SYDVKM. This CDR3 contains 15 residues. J lost 8 bases, V lost 0 bases, and 3 bases had no gene match. This CDR3 is CASSLWGQGREKLFF. The CDR3 nucleotides are TGTGCCAGCAGTTTATGGGGACAGGGGAGGGAAAAACTGTTTTTT.

The chain carries TRBV18 and TRBJ2-3; maybe TRBD2 (6 bases). CDR3 length equals 17 residues. Germline CDR1 reads KGHSH; CDR2 reads LQKENI. V lost 4 bases and J lost 2, with 19 bases in between. The CDR3 DNA reads TGTGCCAGCTCACAACGTGGAGTTAGCGGCCTCACAGATACGCAGTATTTT. Translation gives CASSQRGVSGLTDTQYF. The whole variable domain, remainder taken from reference TRBV18 and TRBJ2-3, is NAGVMQNPRHLVRRRGQEARLRCSPMKGHSHVYWYRQLPEEGLKFMVYLQKENIIDESGMPKERFSAEFPKEGPSILRIQQVVRGDSAAYFCASSQRGVSGLTDTQYFGPGTRLTVL.

The table lists this clone with a few counts. The genes are TRBV11-2 and TRBJ1-2; maybe TRBD1 (5 bases). The CDR3 spans 13 residues. V shed 0 bases and J shed 8 bases, with 10 bases lying between them. Germline V gene data show CDR1 as SGHAT and CDR2 as FQNNGV. In DNA, the CDR3 is TGTGCCAGCAGCTTAGATGGGGCTTCGGGCTACACCTTC. Translation gives CASSLDGASGYTF.

The rearrangement links TRBV2 to TRBJ2-7; the match to TRBD2 covers 8 bases. CDR3 length equals 15 residues. Germline V lookup: CDR1 SNHLY, CDR2 FYNNEI. The J segment lost 7 bases and the V segment lost 4 bases, leaving 12 bases of the junction unmatched. The DNA for the CDR3 is TGTGCCAGCAGTGGGCAGCGGGAGCGGATCGGGGAGCAGTACGTC. This codes for CASSGQRERIGEQYV.

The chain combines TRBV4-1 with TRBJ1-6, with TRBD1 as a possible D gene (5 bases). This CDR3 is built from 15 residues. Between the trimmed V and J ends, which lost 3 bases and 4 bases, there was a span of 10 bases. The V gene's germline CDR1 is MGHRA and CDR2 YSYEKL. The CDR3 is CASSHEAGYNSPLHF. Written as DNA, the CDR3 is TGCGCCAGCAGCCATGAGGCAGGGTATAATTCACCCCTCCACTTT.

The chain uses TRBV6-5 and TRBJ2-7; D is ambiguous. From germline, CDR1 is MNHEY and CDR2 SVGAGI. V was trimmed by 0 bases and J by 6 bases, leaving 15 bases between them. The CDR3 length is 15 residues. The CDR3 coding sequence is TGTGCCAGCAGTTACTCCCAACCCCGCCCGGGCGAGCAGTACTTC. It specifies CASSYSQPRPGEQYF.

The chain links TRBV4-1 to TRBJ2-7; D remains unclear. Looked up from germline, CDR1 is MGHRA and CDR2 is YSYEKL. There are 14 residues in the CDR3. Trimming cost V 0 bases and J 2 bases, with 8 bases left between them. The CDR3 DNA follows: TGCGCCAGCAGCCAAGAGGAGTTAACCTACGAGCAGTACGTC. Translated, it gives CASSQEELTYEQYV.

The chain uses TRBV5-1 and TRBJ2-5; D possibly corresponds to TRBD2 (7 bases). V shed 4 bases and J shed 0 bases, with 13 bases lying between them. Per the germline V gene, CDR1 is SGHRS and CDR2 is YFSETQ. The CDR3 has 15 residues. Here the CDR3 DNA reads TGCGCCAGCAGCCCGGGGGGCGGGAACCAAGAGACCCAGTACTTC. Translated, it gives CASSPGGGNQETQYF.

This chain uses TRBV27 with TRBJ2-1, with TRBD1 matching over 9 bases. Per germline, CDR1 MNHEY and CDR2 SMNVEV (reference sequence). The V segment lost 4 bases and the J segment 9 bases; nucleotides outside the gene matches: 13. The CDR3 length is 16 residues. CDR3 residues: CASSSYWGQGFSEQFF. In nucleotides, the CDR3 is TGTGCCAGCAGTTCCTATTGGGGACAGGGTTTCTCTGAGCAGTTCTTC.

This clone was detected only a few times. V is TRBV13 and J is TRBJ2-5, with 11 positions matching TRBD2. The length of the CDR3 is 14 residues. The V gene end was trimmed by 3 bases and the J gene end by 7 bases; junction bases not matched to a gene: 4. Germline assignment: CDR1 PRHDT and CDR2 FYEKMQ (reference sequence). CDR3 nucleotides: TGTGCCAGCAGCTTCACTAGCGGGGGAGTGACCCAGTACTTC. Its translation: CASSFTSGGVTQYF.

The sample holds one count of this clone. This chain connects TRBV7-3 to TRBJ2-1; D might be TRBD1 (6 bases). Trimming shortened V by 1 base and J by 2 bases, and 9 bases separated the two germline ends. Germline V CDR1 and CDR2: SGHTA, FQGTGA. The CDR3 spans 15 residues. CDR3 DNA sequence: TGTGCCAGCAGCTTAAACCCAGGGGCCTACAATGAGCAGTTCTTC. This encodes CASSLNPGAYNEQFF.

V and J are TRBV19 and TRBJ1-6; TRBD1 agrees at 9 bases. The V gene end was trimmed by 9 bases and the J gene end by 5 bases; junction bases not matched to a gene: 8. CDR3 length equals 15 residues. CDR1 and CDR2 (germline): LNHDA, SQIVND (reference sequence). CDR3 bases: TGTGCCAGCGGAATAGGGGACAGGGATAATTCACCCCTCCACTTT. The encoded protein is CASGIGDRDNSPLHF.

The rearrangement links TRBV7-3 to TRBJ1-6; D is undetermined. The CDR3 extends over 15 amino acids. Trimming shortened V by 5 bases and J by 0 bases, and 8 bases separated the two germline ends. The V gene's germline CDR1 is SGHTA and CDR2 FQGTGA. CDR3 amino acids: CASSPTGSYNSPLHF. CDR3 DNA sequence: TGTGCCAGCAGCCCCACGGGCTCCTATAATTCACCCCTCCACTTT.

The V call is TRBV5-4, the J call TRBJ2-1; D might be TRBD2 (5 bases). From germline, CDR1 is SGHNT and CDR2 YYREEE (reference sequence). V was clipped by 0 bases and J by 3 bases, with 10 bases between them. The CDR3 consists of 15 residues. The CDR3: CASSLGLALYNEQFF. DNA for the CDR3: TGTGCCAGCAGCTTGGGGCTAGCACTCTACAATGAGCAGTTCTTC.

The CDR3: CASSLNSWGGDTEAFF. CDR3 DNA sequence: TGTGCCAGCAGCTTAAATTCGTGGGGGGGGGACACTGAAGCTTTCTTT. The chain uses TRBV7-6 and TRBJ1-1; TRBD1 might be the D (5 bases). V was clipped by 2 bases and J by 3 bases, with 16 bases between them. This CDR3 is built from 16 residues. Looked up from germline, CDR1 is SGHVS and CDR2 is FNYEAQ.

V gene TRBV27 combines with J gene TRBJ2-5; 7 bases line up with TRBD1. This CDR3 comprises 16 residues. The trim removed 7 bases at V and 1 base at J, leaving 12 bases unmatched. Looked up from germline, CDR1 is MNHEY and CDR2 is SMNVEV (reference sequence). CDR3 protein: CASTPNLAGGQETQYF. DNA of the CDR3: TGTGCCAGCACCCCGAATTTGGCAGGGGGCCAAGAGACCCAGTACTTC.

The V call is TRBV9, the J call TRBJ2-2; D is uncertain. V was clipped by 4 bases and J by 2 bases, with 9 bases between them. Per the germline V gene, CDR1 is SGDLS and CDR2 is YYNGEE. This CDR3 contains 14 residues. CDR3 residues: CASSSGSNTGELFF. The CDR3 DNA reads TGTGCCAGCAGCTCCGGGTCCAACACCGGGGAGCTGTTTTTT.

V gene TRBV29-1 combines with J gene TRBJ1-2, with 9 bases that match TRBD1. The CDR3 is 13 amino acids. In germline, CDR1 is SQVTM, CDR2 ANQGSEA. The CDR3 region has the DNA TGCAGTGGCCGGGACAGGGCTAACTATGGCTACACCTTC. It translates to CSGRDRANYGYTF.